These 17 T cell receptor beta chains were sequenced from one sample in a study of cytomegalovirus exposure and HLA in healthy donors. Primers: 60 Vbeta forward and 13 Jbeta reverse. Measured with immunoSEQ multiplex PCR; TCRdb has only the in-frame clones, and not every one. The sample holds 150,000 to 200,000 clones, 75% to 85% seen once. Sequenced material: PBMCs. The receptors here all came from a young woman in good health and CMV-seronegative.

The rearrangement links TRBV5-1 to TRBJ1-4, with 9 bases fitting TRBD1. Germline assignment: CDR1 SGHRS and CDR2 YFSETQ. This CDR3 spans 15 amino acids. V was pared by 3 bases and J by 6 bases, with 6 bases of the junction left unmatched. CDR3 coding DNA: TGCGCCAGCAGCTCACTGGGGACAGGGTATGAAAAACTGTTTTTT. Its protein is CASSSLGTGYEKLFF.

The J gene is TRBJ1-6, the V gene TRBV5-4; D is ambiguous. V lost 4 bases, J lost 8 bases, and 16 bases lay in between. CDR3 length equals 15 residues. CDR1 SGHNT and CDR2 YYREEE come from the germline V gene (reference sequence). CDR3 loop: CASSDQRAAHSPLHF. CDR3 nucleotides: TGTGCCAGCAGCGATCAGAGAGCGGCGCATTCACCCCTCCACTTT.

The chain is built from TRBV11-2 and TRBJ2-7; the D gene is possibly TRBD2 (5 bases). Germline values: CDR1 SGHAT, CDR2 FQNNGV. This CDR3 is built from 14 residues. Trimming took off 5 bases at V and 5 bases at J, with 16 bases between the two ends. The CDR3 here is CASSQSGSPDEQYF. The CDR3 nucleotides are TGTGCCAGCAGCCAAAGCGGAAGCCCCGACGAGCAGTACTTC.

The chain recombines TRBV2 with TRBJ1-2; 8 positions match TRBD1. Germline V gives CDR1 SNHLY, CDR2 FYNNEI. This CDR3 is 12 amino acids long. V lost 7 bases and J lost 8; bases outside the gene matches: 6. CDR3 region: CASKDRGDGYTF. Written as DNA, the CDR3 is TGTGCCAGCAAAGACAGGGGAGACGGCTACACCTTC.

J is TRBJ1-4 and V is TRBV6-5; the D gene is possibly TRBD1 (5 bases). In germline, CDR1 is MNHEY, CDR2 SVGAGI. V lost 6 bases to trimming and J lost 7 bases, with 12 bases between them. The CDR3 runs 13 residues. The CDR3 loop is CASSWTGGEKLFF. CDR3 coding DNA: TGTGCCAGCAGCTGGACGGGGGGTGAAAAACTGTTTTTT.

The chain uses TRBV11-2 and TRBJ1-2; 7 bases align to TRBD1. Germline V gives CDR1 SGHAT, CDR2 FQNNGV. The CDR3 contains 13 residues. The junction had 5 bases not matched to a gene; V was cut back by 5 bases and J by 5 bases. The CDR3 loop is CASSPPGQYGYTF. CDR3 sequence (DNA): TGTGCCAGCAGCCCCCCGGGACAGTATGGCTACACCTTC.

The rearrangement joins TRBV5-6 to TRBJ1-2, with D possibly being TRBD1 (6 bases). The CDR3 length is 15 residues. V gave up 1 base and J gave up 4 bases, with 14 bases separating them. CDR1 and CDR2 (germline): SGHDT, YYEEEE. The CDR3 loop is CASSLWDTTGYGYTF. The CDR3 DNA is TGTGCCAGCAGCTTGTGGGACACAACGGGCTATGGCTACACCTTC.

This clone was counted only a few times. The chain links TRBV4-2 to TRBJ1-2; D gene ambiguous. The CDR3 loop spans 13 amino acids. V was shortened by 1 base and J by 8 bases, with 11 bases between the two germline ends. CDR1 and CDR2 from the germline V gene are LGHNA and YNFKEQ. The CDR3 reads CASSQGETTGYTF. CDR3 sequence (DNA): TGTGCCAGCAGCCAAGGGGAGACGACAGGCTACACCTTC.

The V call is TRBV5-1, the J call TRBJ2-3; unclear D gene. V was pared by 0 bases and J by 5 bases, with 10 bases between. Germline V gives CDR1 SGHRS, CDR2 YFSETQ. The CDR3 sequence is 14 residues long. In nucleotides, the CDR3 is TGCGCCAGCAGCTTGGCCCAGGCTCTAGATACGCAGTATTTT. This encodes CASSLAQALDTQYF.

This rearrangement joins TRBV10-2 to TRBJ2-3; 9 bases map to TRBD2. V was clipped by 6 bases and J by 4 bases; unmatched bases: 2. The germline CDR1 and CDR2 sequences are WSHSY and SAAADI. CDR3 size: 13 residues. Here the CDR3 reads CASRGLAPDTQYF. The CDR3, as DNA: TGCGCCAGCAGAGGACTAGCGCCAGATACGCAGTATTTT.

DNA for the CDR3: TGTGCCAGCAGCTTGGAGAACAGGGTCTATGGCTACACCTTC. Translating it yields CASSLENRVYGYTF. This chain connects TRBV5-4 to TRBJ1-2, with a possible D match to TRBD1 (6 bases). The V end was cut by 0 bases, the J end by 4 bases, with 10 bases between. This CDR3 has 14 residues. CDR1 is SGHNT, CDR2 YYREEE, per germline (reference sequence).

V gene TRBV10-3 combines with J gene TRBJ2-1; 8 nucleotides match TRBD1. This CDR3 contains 16 residues. Looked up from germline, CDR1 is ENHRY and CDR2 is SYGVKD. After removal of 5 bases from V and 0 bases from J, the junction contained 6 bases not matched to a gene. CDR3 amino acids: CAISLAQGASYNEQFF. CDR3 in DNA: TGTGCCATCAGTTTGGCGCAGGGGGCCTCCTACAATGAGCAGTTCTTC.

V usage is TRBV5-5 and J usage is TRBJ2-3; D is undetermined. Per germline, CDR1 SGHKS and CDR2 YYEKEE (reference sequence). Between the trimmed V and J ends, which lost 0 bases and 6 bases, there was a span of 17 bases. The CDR3 totals 16 residues. The CDR3 loop reads CASSLAVAATRDTQYF. The CDR3 DNA follows: TGTGCCAGCAGCTTGGCGGTAGCAGCCACGCGGGATACGCAGTATTTT. Full variable domain (outside the CDR3, taken from reference TRBV5-5 and TRBJ2-3): DAGVTQSPTHLIKTRGQQVTLRCSPISGHKSVSWYQQVLGQGPQFIFQYYEKEERGRGNFPDRFSARQFPNYSSELNVNALLLGDSALYLCASSLAVAATRDTQYFGPGTRLTVL.

The gene calls are TRBV2 and TRBJ2-5; D is unclear. CDR1 SNHLY and CDR2 FYNNEI come from the germline V gene. This CDR3 region has 11 residues. Trimming pared 11 bases from V and 3 bases from J, leaving 10 bases between. The CDR3 DNA reads TGTGCCGGCACGGTTAAAGAGACCCAGTACTTC. Translated: CAGTVKETQYF.

This clone occurred once. The genes are TRBV5-1 and TRBJ1-2; D is ambiguous. Per the germline V gene, CDR1 is SGHRS and CDR2 is YFSETQ. Trimming pared 0 bases from V and 3 bases from J, leaving 9 bases between. The CDR3 sequence is 14 residues long. CDR3 DNA sequence: TGCGCCAGCAGCTTGGAGGGAGCTTACTATGGCTACACCTTC. Translated: CASSLEGAYYGYTF.

The chain couples TRBV7-9 to TRBJ2-7; 8 nucleotides align to TRBD1. J lost 2 bases, V lost 5 bases, and 8 bases had no gene match. Germline-derived CDR1 and CDR2 are SEHNR and FQNEAQ (reference sequence). This CDR3 has 15 amino acids. CDR3 nucleotide sequence: TGTGCCAGCAGCACTAAAGGGGGACAGGCCTACGAGCAGTACTTC. Protein sequence: CASSTKGGQAYEQYF.

Written as DNA, the CDR3 is TGTGCCAGCACCTACTTAACGACAGTGAACACTGAAGCTTTCTTT. It translates to CASTYLTTVNTEAFF. The chain joins TRBV5-8 to TRBJ1-1; TRBD1 is a possible D gene (5 bases). V was pared by 6 bases and J by 0 bases, with 15 bases between. The CDR3 consists of 15 residues. Germline CDR1 and CDR2: SGHTS and YDEGEE.